This T cell receptor beta chain emerged from a study of OX40 agonist ivuxolimab in advanced cancers. The study, taken as a whole, reports: The study found that CD8+ T cells averaged more expanded clones than CD4+. By week 6 at 0.1 to 3.0 mg/kg, blood CD4+ and CD8+ T cells had expanded clonally.

J lost 4 bases, V lost 5 bases, and 8 bases had no gene match. Germline CDR1 and CDR2: SGHRS and YFSETQ. The CDR3 loop spans 15 amino acids. The method was immunoSEQ multiplex PCR; TCRdb's version includes in-frame clones alone and lacks a portion of them. Here the sample spans over 50,000 clones, about 89% being singletons. Concerning this clone: As yet, its antigen is unknown.

This specimen was CD4+ or CD8+ T cells sorted from blood, taken in a trial of the OX40 agonist ivuxolimab. The chain combines TRBV5-1 with TRBJ2-7; 11 bases map to TRBD2. This receptor was taken from an adult with an advanced solid tumor such as melanoma, head and neck, liver or kidney cancer. CDR3 bases: TGCGCCAGCAGTCCACTAGCGGGAGACCTTTACGAGCAGTACTTC. Protein: CASSPLAGDLYEQYF.